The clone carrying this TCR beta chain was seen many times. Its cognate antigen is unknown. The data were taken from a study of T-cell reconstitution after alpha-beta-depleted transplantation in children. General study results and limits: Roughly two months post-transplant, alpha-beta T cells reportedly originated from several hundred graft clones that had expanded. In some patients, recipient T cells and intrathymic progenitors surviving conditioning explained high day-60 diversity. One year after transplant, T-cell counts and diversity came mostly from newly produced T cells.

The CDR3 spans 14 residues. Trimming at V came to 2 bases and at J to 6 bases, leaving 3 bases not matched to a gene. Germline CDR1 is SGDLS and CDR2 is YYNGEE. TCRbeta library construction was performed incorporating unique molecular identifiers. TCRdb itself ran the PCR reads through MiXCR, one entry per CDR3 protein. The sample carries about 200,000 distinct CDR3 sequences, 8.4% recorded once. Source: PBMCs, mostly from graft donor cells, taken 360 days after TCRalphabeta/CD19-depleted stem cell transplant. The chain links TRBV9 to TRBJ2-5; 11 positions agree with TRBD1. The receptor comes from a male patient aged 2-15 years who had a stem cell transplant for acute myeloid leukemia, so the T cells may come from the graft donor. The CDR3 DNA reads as TGTGCCAGCAGCGTGGACAGGGGGCGTCAGACCCAGTACTTC. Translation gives CASSVDRGRQTQYF.